This T cell receptor beta chain was identified in a study of blood T cell repertoires in COVID-19. The overall study: Italy, Spain and the United States were the sources of the convalescent and acute COVID-19 samples. Nucleic acid was either cDNA or gDNA, and it came from T cells, B-cell-depleted T cells, or PBMCs.

Per the germline V gene, CDR1 is MDHEN and CDR2 is SYDVKM. The CDR3 has 13 amino acids. V shed 8 bases and J shed 4 bases, with 14 bases lying between them. Donors were grouped by their self-reported clinical history. Two negative PCRs, clearance, or symptom resolution characterized the recovered Cohort 3 donors. Assay: immunoSEQ multiplex PCR; the TCRdb copy retains only in-frame clones and omits some. The sample contains under 500,000 clones, over 75% of which appear only once. Sequencing was performed on PBMCs or T cells enriched from blood (not recorded which). The TCR comes from a man aged 25 to 45 who had recovered from COVID-19. This rearrangement joins TRBV28 to TRBJ1-1; tentatively, D is TRBD1 (6 bases). The CDR3 is CASGVGGRTEAFF. In DNA form, the CDR3 reads TGTGCCAGCGGCGTGGGGGGGCGCACTGAAGCTTTCTTT.